The present entry profiles one TCR beta chain with its context. Its antigen remains unknown. Then a second PCR, running about 6 to 11 cycles, was carried out with a sample-barcoded 5' primer and a J-beta primer mix. Via MiXCR, TCRdb re-called the 5' RACE reads, giving one row per CDR3 protein. The data show some 1.8 million distinct CDR3 sequences, with around 42% seen just once and around 23% held by the top ten. The sample originates from a study of blood T cells in healthy people across ages. Findings and limits, study-wide: In long-lived donors, naive CD4+ cell counts and diversity exceeded those of aged donors.

Trimming left V 4 bases short and J 3 bases short, with 9 bases between. This CDR3 comprises 13 residues. CDR1 is SGHTA, CDR2 FQGTGA, per germline. The J gene is TRBJ1-1, the V gene TRBV7-3; no clear D gene. The clonotype comes from a human donor in good health. Sequenced: blood. The CDR3 loop reads CASSYKGDTEAFF. CDR3 bases: TGTGCCAGCAGCTACAAAGGAGACACTGAAGCTTTCTTT.